The rows below give T cell receptor beta chains drawn from one sample of a study of neurological immune-mediated disorders. TCRdb used MiXCR to reprocess the 5' RACE reads, holding one entry per CDR3 protein. The table lists almost 85,000 distinct CDR3 sequences, around 2.6% of them singletons. Sequenced sample: PBMCs. The receptors originated from a woman under 40 with multiple sclerosis. CDR3s include the opening cysteine and the closing phenylalanine or tryptophan. D genes are given only for firm matches. The listing skips clone size in some rows; elsewhere it reads once, few, many or a size class.

v_gene,d_gene,abundance,len,j_gene,CDR3nt,CDR3aa
TRBV12-3/TRBV12-4,-,many,14,TRBJ1-2,TGTGCCAGCAGTTTAGCCATAGACAGCTATGGCTACACCTTC,CASSLAIDSYGYTF
TRBV5-1,-,many,14,TRBJ1-1,TGCGCCAGCAGCTTCGGGGGTACGAACACTGAAGCTTTCTTT,CASSFGGTNTEAFF
TRBV3-1,TRBD2,few,16,TRBJ2-1,TGTGCCAGCAGCCAAGCCCTACCTAGCGGGAGGGAGGAGCAGTTCTTC,CASSQALPSGREEQFF
TRBV5-1,-,many,14,TRBJ1-5,TGCGCCAGCAGCCAGGGGAATCCCAATCAGCCCCAGCATTTT,CASSQGNPNQPQHF
TRBV12-3/TRBV12-4,TRBD2,many,15,TRBJ2-3,TGTGCCAGCATCCTAGCGGGAGACCCAACAGATACGCAGTATTTT,CASILAGDPTDTQYF
TRBV5-6,-,many,14,TRBJ2-7,TGTGCCAGCAGCAATCTAGGGACCTCCTACGAGCAGTACTTC,CASSNLGTSYEQYF
TRBV15,-,many,16,TRBJ2-1,TGTGCCACCAGCAGTCCCAGCGGAAAGACTCGCCATGAGCAGTTCTTC,CATSSPSGKTRHEQFF
TRBV5-1,TRBD1,many,14,TRBJ2-5,TGCGCCAGCAGCATGGGACAGGGAGATGGGGCCCAGTACTTC,CASSMGQGDGAQYF
TRBV29-1,TRBD1,many,14,TRBJ2-7,TGCAGCGTTGAATCGGACAGGGGGGTAGTCGAGCAGTACTTC,CSVESDRGVVEQYF
TRBV20-1,-,many,14,TRBJ1-1,TGCAGTGCTACCAGACCGAATGGGTACACTGAAGCTTTCTTT,CSATRPNGYTEAFF
TRBV6-6,-,many,16,TRBJ2-6,TGTGCCAGCAGTATAGACAGGCCGTCAGGGGCCAACGTCCTGACTTTC,CASSIDRPSGANVLTF
TRBV7-9,-,many,15,TRBJ2-7,TGTGCCAGCAGCCCCCCGAACAGGGAAACCGACGAGCAGTACTTC,CASSPPNRETDEQYF
TRBV12-3/TRBV12-4,-,many,15,TRBJ2-4,TGTGCCAGCAGTCTCCAGGGAAGGGCCAAAAACATTCAGTACTTC,CASSLQGRAKNIQYF
TRBV5-5,-,many,13,TRBJ2-7,TGTGCCAGCAGCTTGGCTACGACCTACGAGCAGTACTTC,CASSLATTYEQYF
TRBV5-6,-,few,14,TRBJ1-6,TGTGCCAGCAACCCGGGACGGCTAAATTCACCCCTCCACTTT,CASNPGRLNSPLHF
TRBV30,-,many,14,TRBJ2-1,TGTGCCTGGACACAAACCAACTACTACAATGAGCAGTTCTTC,CAWTQTNYYNEQFF
TRBV20-1,-,-,14,TRBJ1-1,TGCAGTGCTAGACCACGGGGCGGGAACACTGAAGCTTTCTTT,CSARPRGGNTEAFF
TRBV5-1,TRBD2,many,15,TRBJ2-3,TGCGCCAGCAGCTTGGCTAGCGGGATCACAGATACGCAGTATTTT,CASSLASGITDTQYF
TRBV7-2,-,many,14,TRBJ1-6,TGTGCCAGCAGCTTAGCCAGCTATAATTCACCCCTCCACTTT,CASSLASYNSPLHF
TRBV5-1,-,many,15,TRBJ2-5,TGCGCCAGCAGCTTGGATGGGACCGCTAGGGAGACCCAGTACTTC,CASSLDGTARETQYF
TRBV6-5,-,many,15,TRBJ2-2,TGTGCCAGCACCACAGGGCCAGATAACACCGGGGAGCTGTTTTTT,CASTTGPDNTGELFF
TRBV5-1,TRBD1,many,16,TRBJ1-1,TGCGCCAGCAGCCCTCAAACGGGACAGGGGTTTGCTGAAGCTTTCTTT,CASSPQTGQGFAEAFF
TRBV29-1,-,-,13,TRBJ2-1,TGCAGCGTTGACTCATACCAGTACAATGAGCAGTTCTTC,CSVDSYQYNEQFF
TRBV7-6,TRBD2,many,17,TRBJ2-6,TGTGCCAGCAGCGAACTAGCGGGGCGCTCTGGGGCCAACGTCCTGACTTTC,CASSELAGRSGANVLTF
TRBV5-1,-,many,11,TRBJ1-1,TGCGCCAGCAGCTATGGCAATGAAGCTTTCTTT,CASSYGNEAFF
TRBV5-5,-,many,13,TRBJ1-4,TGTGCCAGCAGCAGAAACCTAGGGGAAAAACTGTTTTTT,CASSRNLGEKLFF
TRBV5-6,-,many,13,TRBJ2-7,TGTGCCAGCAGCATTGAGACTAGTGACGAGCAGTACTTC,CASSIETSDEQYF
TRBV20-1,-,many,14,TRBJ2-7,TGCAGTGCTAGGACTGAAACCCTTGGGTGGGAGCAGTACTTC,CSARTETLGWEQYF
TRBV20-1,-,many,16,TRBJ2-1,TGCAGTGCACCGAGGGGGAGCGGGGCTAGGTACAATGAGCAGTTCTTC,CSAPRGSGARYNEQFF
TRBV12-3/TRBV12-4,TRBD2,many,14,TRBJ2-1,TGTGCCAGCAGTTTAAGACTAGCGGACAATGAGCAGTTCTTC,CASSLRLADNEQFF
TRBV29-1,TRBD1,many,17,TRBJ2-3,TGCAGCGTTCAACGCCAGGGACAGGGACCCCACACAGATACGCAGTATTTT,CSVQRQGQGPHTDTQYF
TRBV2,TRBD1,many,14,TRBJ2-3,TGTGCCAGCCGTCCCGGGACAGCGACAGATACGCAGTATTTT,CASRPGTATDTQYF
TRBV7-9,-,many,12,TRBJ2-1,TGTGCCAGCAGCCAGGACGGCGATGAGCAGTTCTTC,CASSQDGDEQFF
TRBV28,-,many,15,TRBJ2-1,TGTGCCAGCAGGAATCGACCGAGTTTGTACAATGAGCAGTTCTTC,CASRNRPSLYNEQFF
TRBV15,TRBD1,many,15,TRBJ2-5,TGTGCCACCAGCAGAGATAGGACAGGGGAAGAGACCCAGTACTTC,CATSRDRTGEETQYF
TRBV7-7,TRBD2,many,16,TRBJ2-5,TGTGCTAGCAGCTTAGGGGTTGGACTAGACCAAGAGACCCAGTACTTC,CASSLGVGLDQETQYF
TRBV3-1,-,many,12,TRBJ1-1,TGTGCCAGCAGGAACAGCGACACTGAAGCTTTCTTT,CASRNSDTEAFF
TRBV3-1,-,many,16,TRBJ2-7,TGTGCCAGCAGCCAAGTCTCTAGGCGGGACTCCTACGAGCAGTACTTC,CASSQVSRRDSYEQYF
TRBV6-5,TRBD2,many,15,TRBJ2-3,TGTGCCACTCGTGAGGCGGGGGTTAGCACAGATACGCAGTATTTT,CATREAGVSTDTQYF
TRBV21-1,-,many,16,TRBJ2-3,TGTGCCAGCAGCAAAGGGAGCCCGACTAGCGAAGATACGCAGTATTTT,CASSKGSPTSEDTQYF
TRBV5-1,TRBD2,many,17,TRBJ2-1,TGCGCCAGCAGCTTGGCCGTTAGCGGGAGTTCCTACAATGAGCAGTTCTTC,CASSLAVSGSSYNEQFF
TRBV28,-,many,12,TRBJ1-1,TGTGCCAGCAGCATAGGACTGAATGAAGCTTTCTTT,CASSIGLNEAFF
TRBV7-8,-,-,17,TRBJ1-4,TGTGCCAGCAGACGTGGAAGGGGCGCGGGGGGATCGGAAAAACTGTTTTTT,CASRRGRGAGGSEKLFF
TRBV12-3/TRBV12-4,TRBD1,many,13,TRBJ2-3,TGTGCCAGCAGTATCGACAGGGAGGATACGCAGTATTTT,CASSIDREDTQYF
TRBV28,-,many,14,TRBJ2-7,TGTGCCAGCAGACAACACGGAACTTCCTACGAGCAGTACTTC,CASRQHGTSYEQYF
TRBV6-2/TRBV6-3,-,many,14,TRBJ1-2,TGTGCCAGCAGTTACGCGGGACGACCCACCGGCTACACCTTC,CASSYAGRPTGYTF
TRBV7-9,-,many,16,TRBJ2-1,TGTGCCAGCAGCTACCGGGGAGCGGAGAACTACAATGAGCAGTTCTTC,CASSYRGAENYNEQFF
TRBV10-3,-,many,14,TRBJ2-5,TGTGCCATCAGTGTGATGCAGGGCCAGGAGACCCAGTACTTC,CAISVMQGQETQYF
TRBV5-6,TRBD1,many,15,TRBJ1-2,TGTGCCAGCAGGAACGTCGGGACAGGGGGCCATGGCTACACCTTC,CASRNVGTGGHGYTF
TRBV9,TRBD1,many,15,TRBJ2-2,TGTGCCAGCGACGGGACAGGCTCGAACACCGGGGAGCTGTTTTTT,CASDGTGSNTGELFF
TRBV7-9,TRBD2,many,16,TRBJ2-5,TGTGCCAGCAGCTTACGGGCTAGCGGGAGTTGGGAGACCCAGTACTTC,CASSLRASGSWETQYF